A single sample is the source of the 25 T cell receptor beta chains below, sequenced in a study of cytomegalovirus exposure and HLA in healthy donors. This PCR relied on a set of 60 Vbeta primers and 13 Jbeta primers. The data were produced by immunoSEQ multiplex PCR, yet TCRdb's version contains in-frame clones alone and is incomplete. In the table there are 150,000 to 200,000 clones, roughly four fifths of which are singletons. Sequenced sample: PBMCs. The receptors shown here come from a woman in her twenties or thirties in good health and CMV-seropositive.

This chain uses TRBV14 with TRBJ1-6; the match to TRBD1 covers 8 bases. Germline CDR1 is SGHDN and CDR2 is FVKESK. Losses at the gene ends were 0 bases for V and 9 bases for J; bases not matched to a gene: 10. The CDR3 runs 17 residues. CDR3 nucleotides: TGTGCCAGCAGCCAAGATCGGCGGACAGGGTTAAGTTCACCCCTCCACTTT. Its protein product is CASSQDRRTGLSSPLHF.

The chain employs TRBV5-4 and TRBJ2-3, with 11 nucleotides matching TRBD2. The CDR3 spans 16 residues. V shed 0 bases and J 4 bases; nucleotides not matched to a gene: 4. The germline gives CDR1 SGHNT, CDR2 YYREEE (reference sequence). The DNA for the CDR3 is TGTGCCAGCAGCTTGGGACTAGCGGGGTACGCAGATACGCAGTATTTT. Translated, it gives CASSLGLAGYADTQYF.

The chain joins TRBV4-3 to TRBJ2-1; TRBD2 agrees at 7 bases. Germline CDR1 and CDR2: LGHNA and YSLEER. The CDR3 has 15 amino acids. The V segment lost 0 bases and the J segment 6 bases; nucleotides outside the gene matches: 5. CDR3: CASSQELAWANEQFF. Here the CDR3 DNA reads TGCGCCAGCAGCCAAGAACTAGCGTGGGCCAATGAGCAGTTCTTC.

The chain recombines TRBV28 with TRBJ1-5; TRBD1 matches 8 bases. V dropped 7 bases and J dropped 11; count of bases not matched to a gene: 7. Germline CDR1 reads MDHEN; CDR2 reads SYDVKM. The CDR3 covers 12 residues. The CDR3 loop is CASTGQGRAQHF. CDR3 DNA: TGTGCCAGCACCGGACAGGGAAGAGCCCAGCATTTT.

The chain employs TRBV9 and TRBJ1-2; TRBD1 might be the D (6 bases). The CDR3 consists of 17 residues. The germline CDR1 and CDR2 sequences are SGDLS and YYNGEE. Trimming took 4 bases from V and 3 from J, leaving 22 bases between them. The CDR3 DNA reads TGTGCCAGCAGCTCCCTTATGGGGGCCACTAGGCACTATGGCTACACCTTC. Its translation: CASSSLMGATRHYGYTF.

V usage is TRBV14 and J usage is TRBJ1-1; 7 bases map to TRBD1. Trimming took 8 bases from V and 1 from J; bases not matched to a gene: 7. Germline V gives CDR1 SGHDN, CDR2 FVKESK. The CDR3 has 14 residues. The CDR3 DNA is TGTGCCAGCGGGGCCCGACAGGGGAACACTGAAGCTTTCTTT. Translated: CASGARQGNTEAFF.

The chain combines TRBV15 with TRBJ2-5; the match to TRBD2 covers 14 bases. CDR3 size: 16 residues. V dropped 5 bases and J dropped 4; count of bases not matched to a gene: 6. Germline V gene data show CDR1 as LNHNV and CDR2 as YYDKDF (reference sequence). The CDR3 DNA is TGTGCCACCAGCGGCGGGACTAGCGGGAGTTTAGAGACCCAGTACTTC. Its protein is CATSGGTSGSLETQYF.

The chain has TRBV30 and TRBJ2-1; TRBD2 matches 11 bases. This CDR3 spans 15 amino acids. CDR1 and CDR2 from the germline V gene are GTSNPN and SVGIG (reference sequence). The V segment lost 2 bases and the J segment 9 bases; nucleotides outside the gene matches: 9. The CDR3 region has the DNA TGTGCCTGGAGTACCGGGACTAGCGGAGTTAGTGAGCAGTTCTTC. It is translated as CAWSTGTSGVSEQFF.

The rearrangement links TRBV7-9 to TRBJ1-1; 7 bases match TRBD1. The V gene's germline CDR1 is SEHNR and CDR2 FQNEAQ (reference sequence). The trim removed 4 bases at V and 7 bases at J, leaving 6 bases unmatched. This CDR3 has 13 amino acids. DNA of the CDR3: TGTGCCAGCAGCTCAAGTTACAGGGGTGAAGCTTTCTTT. Translation gives CASSSSYRGEAFF.

V is TRBV11-2 and J is TRBJ1-1; D is possibly TRBD1 (5 bases). Deletions cut 3 bases from V and 0 bases from J, with 8 bases between. CDR3 length: 14 amino acids. Germline V gives CDR1 SGHAT, CDR2 FQNNGV. CDR3 loop: CASSLGRLNTEAFF. Written as DNA, the CDR3 is TGTGCCAGCAGCTTGGGGCGGTTGAACACTGAAGCTTTCTTT.

This chain connects TRBV4-1 to TRBJ1-2; the D gene is possibly TRBD1 (5 bases). Trimming cost V 3 bases and J 4 bases, with 15 bases left between them. The CDR3 extends over 15 amino acids. From germline, CDR1 is MGHRA and CDR2 YSYEKL. The CDR3 protein is CASSHSLLTVYGYTF. CDR3 coding DNA: TGCGCCAGCAGCCACTCCCTACTGACAGTCTATGGCTACACCTTC.

CDR3 DNA sequence: TGTGCCAGCAGCTTAGGTGGGAGCACCGGGGAGCTGTTTTTT. This translates into CASSLGGSTGELFF. The V and J genes are TRBV7-2 and TRBJ2-2; tentative D call: TRBD2 (5 bases). Germline V gene data show CDR1 as SGHTA and CDR2 as FQGNSA. V dropped 1 base and J dropped 4 bases, with 7 bases sitting between them. This CDR3 has 14 residues.

V gene TRBV27 combines with J gene TRBJ1-1; D perhaps matches TRBD1 (5 bases). The CDR3 spans 13 residues. V shed 6 bases and J shed 0 bases, with 8 bases lying between them. Germline V gene data show CDR1 as MNHEY and CDR2 as SMNVEV (reference sequence). This CDR3 reads CASRWGMNTEAFF. DNA of the CDR3: TGTGCCAGCAGATGGGGCATGAACACTGAAGCTTTCTTT.

This chain links TRBV28 with TRBJ1-5; D is perhaps TRBD1 (5 bases). This CDR3 contains 15 residues. V lost 3 bases, J lost 4 bases, and 13 bases lay in between. The germline gives CDR1 MDHEN, CDR2 SYDVKM. For the CDR3, the DNA is TGTGCCAGCAGTTTTGGGGGGTCGGGTAATCAGCCCCAGCATTTT. It specifies CASSFGGSGNQPQHF.

This sequence joins TRBV7-2 and TRBJ2-5; 9 nucleotides line up with TRBD2. With 1 base clipped from V and 1 base from J, the junction kept 7 bases outside the gene matches. The CDR3 is 17 residues long. Germline lookup yields CDR1 SGHTA and CDR2 FQGNSA. The CDR3 DNA is TGTGCCAGCAGCTTAGGATGGCGGGGGGGCCGCCAAGAGACCCAGTACTTC. Protein: CASSLGWRGGRQETQYF.

The chain has TRBV7-2 and TRBJ1-2, with D maybe TRBD1 (6 bases). Looked up from germline, CDR1 is SGHTA and CDR2 is FQGNSA. V lost 2 bases and J 6 bases, leaving 13 bases between the germline ends. The CDR3 spans 14 residues. CDR3: CASSLNAGADGYTF. For the CDR3, the DNA is TGTGCCAGCAGCTTAAATGCGGGGGCGGATGGCTACACCTTC.

The chain couples TRBV18 to TRBJ1-2; 7 bases are a match to TRBD1. The CDR3 sequence is 15 residues long. V gave up 3 bases and J gave up 8 bases; unmatched junction bases: 12. From germline, CDR1 is KGHSH and CDR2 LQKENI. The chain's CDR3 is CASSPEGQTAWGYTF. The CDR3 DNA follows: TGTGCCAGCTCACCCGAGGGACAGACAGCTTGGGGCTACACCTTC.

The CDR3 reads CASRSSGTNNEQFF. For the CDR3, the DNA is TGTGCCAGCCGCTCTAGCGGGACTAACAATGAGCAGTTCTTC. The chain recombines TRBV6-6 with TRBJ2-1, with 9 bases matching TRBD2. In germline, CDR1 is MNHNY, CDR2 SVGAGI (reference sequence). The CDR3 runs 14 residues. The trim removed 8 bases at V and 5 bases at J, leaving 7 bases unmatched.

This clone appeared a single time. The chain is built from TRBV9 and TRBJ2-1, with 15 bases that match TRBD2. Germline V gene sequence: CDR1 SGDLS, CDR2 YYNGEE. Losses at the gene ends were 3 bases for V and 8 bases for J; bases not matched to a gene: 9. The CDR3 is made up of 17 amino acids. Written as DNA, the CDR3 is TGTGCCAGCAGCGCCCGAGGACTAGCGGGGGGGAGGGATGAGCAGTTCTTC. It is translated as CASSARGLAGGRDEQFF. Full variable domain (missing parts from reference TRBV9 and TRBJ2-1): DSGVTQTPKHLITATGQRVTLRCSPRSGDLSVYWYQQSLDQGLQFLIQYYNGEERAKGNILERFSAQQFPDLHSELNLSSLELGDSALYFCASSARGLAGGRDEQFFGPGTRLTVL.

This clone was seen only a few times. This chain connects TRBV23-1 to TRBJ2-6; D possibly corresponds to TRBD2 (6 bases). TRBV23-1 is placed among ORFs of uncertain function. The CDR3 contains 16 residues. Trimming left V 4 bases short and J 2 bases short, with 12 bases between. The CDR3 loop reads CASSRFWGAGANVLTF. The CDR3 DNA is TGCGCCAGCAGTCGATTTTGGGGGGCTGGGGCCAACGTCCTGACTTTC.

J is TRBJ2-7 and V is TRBV27; D gene uncertain. From germline, CDR1 is MNHEY and CDR2 SMNVEV (reference sequence). The CDR3 is 13 amino acids. With 1 base removed from V and 4 bases from J, the gap between germline ends came to 8 bases. This chain's CDR3 is CASSLLIGYEQYF. The CDR3 DNA reads as TGTGCCAGCAGTTTATTGATCGGGTACGAGCAGTACTTC.

The CDR3 sequence is CASSARQGIPNYGYTF. The CDR3 nucleotides are TGTGCCAGCAGCGCCCGACAGGGTATTCCAAACTATGGCTACACCTTC. The genes are TRBV9 and TRBJ1-2, with TRBD1 identical over 7 bases. V trimming: 3 bases; J trimming: 2 bases; junction bases outside the gene matches: 10. CDR1 SGDLS and CDR2 YYNGEE come from the germline V gene. The CDR3 runs 16 residues.

This clone turned up a few times. The rearrangement uses TRBV2 and TRBJ2-2; 9 bases map to TRBD2. The CDR3 is 15 amino acids. V shed 2 bases, J shed 4 bases, and the junction held 2 bases outside the gene matches. The germline gives CDR1 SNHLY, CDR2 FYNNEI. Here the CDR3 reads CASSELAGFTGELFF. CDR3 DNA sequence: TGTGCCAGCAGTGAACTAGCGGGATTCACCGGGGAGCTGTTTTTT.

The J gene is TRBJ2-7, the V gene TRBV5-4; no firm D call. The CDR3 is made up of 12 amino acids. The V end was cut by 4 bases, the J end by 7 bases, with 12 bases between. Germline CDR1 is SGHNT and CDR2 is YYREEE (reference sequence). The CDR3 region is CASSVPGGEQYF. CDR3 bases: TGTGCCAGCAGCGTGCCAGGTGGGGAGCAGTACTTC.

V is TRBV5-5 and J is TRBJ2-7; TRBD1 agrees at 11 bases. Germline loops: CDR1 SGHKS, CDR2 YYEKEE (reference sequence). CDR3 length: 16 amino acids. J gave up 6 bases and V 7 bases, and 15 bases lay outside the gene matches. The CDR3 loop is CASSGTGGSRSGEQYF. In nucleotides, the CDR3 is TGTGCCAGCTCCGGGACAGGGGGGTCAAGGTCAGGCGAGCAGTACTTC. Complete variable domain (other parts from reference TRBV5-5 and TRBJ2-7): DAGVTQSPTHLIKTRGQQVTLRCSPISGHKSVSWYQQVLGQGPQFIFQYYEKEERGRGNFPDRFSARQFPNYSSELNVNALLLGDSALYLCASSGTGGSRSGEQYFGPGTRLTVT.